This T cell receptor beta chain is drawn from a study of blood T cell repertoires in COVID-19. Looking at the study overall: PBMCs, B-cell-depleted T cells, or T cells were the source of the cDNA or gDNA that made up the material.

The CDR3 covers 15 residues. With 4 bases clipped from V and 0 bases from J, the junction kept 4 bases outside the gene matches. Germline values: CDR1 SGHTA, CDR2 FQGTGA. TCRdb keeps only in-frame clones here, not all; method: immunoSEQ multiplex PCR. This sample has roughly 120,000 clones; about 87% occur once, and the top ten carry 30%. The source of this sequence is a woman between 65 and 79 years old with acute or convalescent COVID-19. This rearrangement joins TRBV7-3 to TRBJ1-1; 8 bases map to TRBD1. Sequencing used peripheral blood. The CDR3 DNA reads as TGTGCCAGCAGCTCCCTGGGACAGGTGAACACTGAAGCTTTCTTT. It translates to CASSSLGQVNTEAFF.